These 17 T cell receptor beta chains share one sample of origin, sequenced in a study of blood T cells in healthy people across ages. Sample-barcoded 5' priming and a J-beta primer mix drove a second PCR of 7 to 11 cycles. TCRdb reprocessed the 5' RACE reads via MiXCR and lists one record per CDR3 protein. The table includes around 1.5 million distinct CDR3 sequences, around 36% detected once. Sequenced: blood. These receptors originate from a woman aged 25 to 45 in good health.

This clonotype appeared many times. The chain carries TRBV29-1 and TRBJ2-3; no clear D. The CDR3 consists of 11 residues. V was pared by 0 bases and J by 6 bases, with 4 bases between. Germline V gene lookup returns CDR1 SQVTM and CDR2 ANQGSEA. CDR3 region: CSVEELDTQYF. The CDR3 DNA reads TGCAGCGTTGAAGAACTGGATACGCAGTATTTT.

The chain employs TRBV7-3 and TRBJ2-5; 11 bases are shared with TRBD2. J gave up 4 bases and V 8 bases, and 9 bases lay outside the gene matches. The CDR3 runs 15 residues. Germline CDR1 reads SGHTA; CDR2 reads FQGTGA. The CDR3 region is CASGRASGGRETQYF. DNA for the CDR3: TGTGCCAGCGGCAGAGCTAGCGGGGGGAGAGAGACCCAGTACTTC.

There are many counts of this clonotype. The chain links TRBV5-1 to TRBJ2-5, with D possibly being TRBD2 (6 bases). V lost 1 base and J 4 bases, leaving 8 bases between the germline ends. The CDR3 spans 13 residues. Germline V gene sequence: CDR1 SGHRS, CDR2 YFSETQ. DNA for the CDR3: TGCGCCAGCAGCTTGCGCGGGGCAGAGACCCAGTACTTC. It yields the protein CASSLRGAETQYF.

This rearrangement joins TRBV20-1 to TRBJ2-7, with 7 bases lining up with TRBD1. J gave up 2 bases and V 3 bases, and 7 bases lay outside the gene matches. Germline assignment: CDR1 DFQATT and CDR2 SNEGSKA (reference sequence). The CDR3 runs to 14 residues. CDR3 residues: CSASITGAPYEQYF. The CDR3 bases are TGCAGTGCTAGTATCACAGGGGCCCCCTACGAGCAGTACTTC.

As regards this clonotype: One junction end does not reproduce the germline sequence, and a read error may be involved. This chain joins TRBV20-1 and TRBJ1-2; a weak D match, TRBD1 (5 bases). Germline V gene sequence: CDR1 DFQATT, CDR2 SNEGSKA (reference sequence). This CDR3 is built from 16 residues. The CDR3 DNA is TGCAGTGCTGGAGAATTCCGGGACGCCGGCGCGCGGGGCTACACCTTC. Its protein is CSAGEFRDAGARGYTF.

About this clonotype itself: Germline and junction disagree at one end, which may indicate a read error. This chain connects TRBV3-1 to TRBJ2-5; a possible D gene is TRBD2 (6 bases). The CDR3 length is 15 residues. The germline V gene has CDR1 LGHDT and CDR2 YNNKEL (reference sequence). In DNA, the CDR3 is TGTGCCAACAGCCTGCGAGGAGGGGCGAGTGAGACCCAGTACTTC. It yields the protein CANSLRGGASETQYF.

This clonotype was observed a handful of times. The germline gene is not matched at one end of the junction; a read error may be the cause. V is TRBV20-1 and J is TRBJ2-3, with TRBD2 matching 9 bases. This CDR3 has 15 residues. Germline assignment: CDR1 DFQATT and CDR2 SNEGSKA (reference sequence). The chain's CDR3 is CSTSRAGGFTDTQYF. The CDR3 nucleotides are TGCAGTACTAGTCGCGCGGGAGGGTTCACAGATACGCAGTATTTT.

There are a few counts of this clonotype. This sequence joins TRBV6-1 and TRBJ2-5; 13 nucleotides align to TRBD2. Germline CDR1 is MNHNS and CDR2 is SASEGT. The CDR3 length is 17 residues. Trimming removed 2 bases from V and 2 bases from J; junction bases left unmatched: 5. CDR3 loop: CASSEPGGLAGQETQYF. DNA for the CDR3: TGTGCCAGCAGTGAACCGGGGGGACTAGCGGGGCAAGAGACCCAGTACTTC.

The V and J genes are TRBV29-1 and TRBJ1-1; TRBD1 matches at 7 bases. This CDR3 spans 15 amino acids. Germline V gene sequence: CDR1 SQVTM, CDR2 ANQGSEA. With V trimmed by 6 bases and J by 0 bases, 10 bases remained unmatched. Here the CDR3 DNA reads TGCAGCGTGGGGGGGACAGAAGAAATGAACACTGAAGCTTTCTTT. Protein sequence: CSVGGTEEMNTEAFF.

This chain connects TRBV4-1 to TRBJ2-3; TRBD1 agrees at 8 bases. Germline loops: CDR1 MGHRA, CDR2 YSYEKL. V dropped 2 bases and J dropped 2; count of bases not matched to a gene: 12. The length of the CDR3 is 18 residues. The CDR3 DNA is TGCGCCAGCAGCCAATCCCCGGGACAGGATTTTTTCACAGATACGCAGTATTTT. Protein: CASSQSPGQDFFTDTQYF.

The genes are TRBV6-6 and TRBJ2-7, with a tentative D call TRBD2 (6 bases). Between the trimmed V and J ends, which lost 6 bases and 3 bases, there was a span of 21 bases. Germline V gene data show CDR1 as MNHNY and CDR2 as SVGAGI (reference sequence). CDR3 length: 16 residues. The CDR3 loop reads CASRFKVSSADYEQYF. The CDR3 bases are TGTGCCAGCAGGTTTAAGGTGTCTAGCGCGGACTACGAGCAGTACTTC.

The gene calls are TRBV15 and TRBJ2-2; D is ambiguous. The CDR3 has 15 amino acids. Trimming left V 2 bases short and J 1 base short, with 8 bases between. Per the germline V gene, CDR1 is LNHNV and CDR2 is YYDKDF (reference sequence). CDR3 sequence (DNA): TGTGCCACCAGCAGAAGGACGGGGAACACCGGGGAGCTGTTTTTT. Translating it yields CATSRRTGNTGELFF.

About this clonotype: Its ends do not fully match the called genes, so a read error is possible. This chain links TRBV20-1 with TRBJ1-1, with no clear D. CDR1 and CDR2 (germline): DFQATT, SNEGSKA (reference sequence). The CDR3 extends over 13 amino acids. The CDR3 DNA reads as TGCAGTGCTGGAGACATAGGGAACACTGAAGCTTTCTTT. This encodes CSAGDIGNTEAFF.

The rearrangement uses TRBV5-4 and TRBJ2-7; no reliable D call. V shed 0 bases and J shed 6 bases, with 7 bases lying between them. Germline assignment: CDR1 SGHNT and CDR2 YYREEE (reference sequence). This CDR3 has 12 amino acids. Written as DNA, the CDR3 is TGTGCCAGCAGCTTGGAAGGTAGCGAGCAGTACTTC. This sequence encodes CASSLEGSEQYF. Together with reference TRBV5-4 and TRBJ2-7, the CDR3 gives the full variable domain: ETGVTQSPTHLIKTRGQQVTLRCSSQSGHNTVSWYQQALGQGPQFIFQYYREEENGRGNFPPRFSGLQFPNYSSELNVNALELDDSALYLCASSLEGSEQYFGPGTRLTVT.

The chain couples TRBV7-9 to TRBJ2-5, with 7 bases lining up with TRBD1. The CDR3 covers 16 residues. V shed 4 bases and J 5 bases; nucleotides not matched to a gene: 13. CDR1 and CDR2 (germline): SEHNR, FQNEAQ (reference sequence). CDR3 in amino acids: CASSSATGFEAETQYF. The CDR3 nucleotides are TGTGCCAGCAGCTCGGCGACAGGGTTCGAAGCGGAGACCCAGTACTTC. Supplemented by reference TRBV7-9 and TRBJ2-5, the full variable domain reads DTGVSQNPRHKITKRGQNVTFRCDPISEHNRLYWYRQTLGQGPEFLTYFQNEAQLEKSRLLSDRFSAERPKGSFSTLEIQRTEQGDSAMYLCASSSATGFEAETQYFGPGTRLLVL.

This chain connects TRBV12-3 or TRBV12-4 to TRBJ2-4, with 7 nucleotides matching TRBD1. Losses at the gene ends were 6 bases for V and 3 bases for J; bases not matched to a gene: 5. This CDR3 has 14 amino acids. DNA for the CDR3: TGTGCCAGCAGACAGACAGGGCTCAAAAACATTCAGTACTTC. The encoded protein is CASRQTGLKNIQYF.

The chain employs TRBV20-1 and TRBJ2-1; 15 positions agree with TRBD2. Looked up from germline, CDR1 is DFQATT and CDR2 is SNEGSKA (reference sequence). This CDR3 region has 14 residues. The junction had 5 bases not matched to a gene; V was cut back by 6 bases and J by 8 bases. Written as DNA, the CDR3 is TGCAGTGCGACGGGACTAGCGGGGGGCGATGAGCAGTTCTTC. It yields the protein CSATGLAGGDEQFF.